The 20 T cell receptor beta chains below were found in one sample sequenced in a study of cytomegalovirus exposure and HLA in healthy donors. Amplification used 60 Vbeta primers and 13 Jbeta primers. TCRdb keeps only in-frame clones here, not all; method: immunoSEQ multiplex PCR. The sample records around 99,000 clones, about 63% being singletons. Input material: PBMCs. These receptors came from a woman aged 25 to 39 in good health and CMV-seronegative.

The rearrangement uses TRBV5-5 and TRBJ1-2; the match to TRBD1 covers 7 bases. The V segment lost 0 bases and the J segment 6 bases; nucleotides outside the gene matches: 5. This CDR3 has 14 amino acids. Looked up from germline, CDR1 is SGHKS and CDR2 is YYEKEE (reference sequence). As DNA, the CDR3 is TGTGCCAGCAGCTTGGTCAACAGGGGACATGGCTACACCTTC. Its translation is CASSLVNRGHGYTF.

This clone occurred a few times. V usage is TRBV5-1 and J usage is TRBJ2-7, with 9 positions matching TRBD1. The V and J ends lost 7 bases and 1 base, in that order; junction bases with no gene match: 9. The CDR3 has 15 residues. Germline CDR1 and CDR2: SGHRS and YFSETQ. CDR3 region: CASHKRGTGSYEQYF. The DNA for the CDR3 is TGCGCCAGCCATAAAAGGGGGACAGGGTCCTACGAGCAGTACTTC. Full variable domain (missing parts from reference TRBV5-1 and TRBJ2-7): KAGVTQTPRYLIKTRGQQVTLSCSPISGHRSVSWYQQTPGQGLQFLFEYFSETQRNKGNFPGRFSGRQFSNSRSEMNVSTLELGDSALYLCASHKRGTGSYEQYFGPGTRLTVT.

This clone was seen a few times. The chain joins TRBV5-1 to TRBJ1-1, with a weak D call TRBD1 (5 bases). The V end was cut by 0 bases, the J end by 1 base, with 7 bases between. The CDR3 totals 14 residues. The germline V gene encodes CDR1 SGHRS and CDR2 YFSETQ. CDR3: CASSLVGGNTEAFF. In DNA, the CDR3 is TGCGCCAGCAGCTTGGTCGGGGGGAACACTGAAGCTTTCTTT.

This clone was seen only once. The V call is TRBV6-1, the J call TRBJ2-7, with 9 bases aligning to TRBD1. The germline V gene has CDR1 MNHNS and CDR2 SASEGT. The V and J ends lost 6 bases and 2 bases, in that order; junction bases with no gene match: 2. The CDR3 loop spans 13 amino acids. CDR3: CASRGQGPYEQYF. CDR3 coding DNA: TGTGCCAGCAGGGGACAGGGTCCCTACGAGCAGTACTTC.

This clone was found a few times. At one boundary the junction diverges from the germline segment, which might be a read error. CDR3 loop: CSSSASSDEQFF. The DNA of the CDR3 is TGTTCCAGCAGCGCCTCTAGCGATGAGCAGTTCTTC. The chain has TRBV7-9 and TRBJ2-1, with D possibly TRBD2 on 6 matching bases. Germline-derived CDR1 and CDR2 are SEHNR and FQNEAQ (reference sequence). The CDR3 spans 12 residues.

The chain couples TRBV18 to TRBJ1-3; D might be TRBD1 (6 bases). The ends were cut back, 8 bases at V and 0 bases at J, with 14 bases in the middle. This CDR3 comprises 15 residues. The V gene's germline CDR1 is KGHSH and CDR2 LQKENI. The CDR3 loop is CASQIKTGSGNTIYF. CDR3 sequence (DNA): TGTGCCAGCCAAATTAAGACAGGCTCTGGAAACACCATATATTTT.

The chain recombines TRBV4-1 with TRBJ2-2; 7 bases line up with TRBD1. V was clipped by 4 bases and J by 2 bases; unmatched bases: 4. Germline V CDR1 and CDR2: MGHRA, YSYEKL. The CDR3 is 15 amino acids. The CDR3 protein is CASSPGQANTGELFF. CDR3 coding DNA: TGCGCCAGCAGCCCTGGACAGGCAAACACCGGGGAGCTGTTTTTT.

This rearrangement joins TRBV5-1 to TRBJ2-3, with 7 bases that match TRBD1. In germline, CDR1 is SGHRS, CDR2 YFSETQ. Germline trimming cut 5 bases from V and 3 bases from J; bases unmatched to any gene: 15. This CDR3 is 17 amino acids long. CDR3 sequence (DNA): TGCGCCAGCAGAGAGGGACAGAGGTCCCTTGGGACAGATACGCAGTATTTT. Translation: CASREGQRSLGTDTQYF.

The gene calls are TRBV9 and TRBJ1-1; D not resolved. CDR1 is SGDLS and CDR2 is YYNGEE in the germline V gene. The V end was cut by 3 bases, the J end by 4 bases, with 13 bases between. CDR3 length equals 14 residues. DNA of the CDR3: TGTGCCAGCAGCGGGGGAGGCTTGAGCACTGAAGCTTTCTTT. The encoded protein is CASSGGGLSTEAFF. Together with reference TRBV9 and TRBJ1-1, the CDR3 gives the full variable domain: DSGVTQTPKHLITATGQRVTLRCSPRSGDLSVYWYQQSLDQGLQFLIQYYNGEERAKGNILERFSAQQFPDLHSELNLSSLELGDSALYFCASSGGGLSTEAFFGQGTRLTVV.

The CDR3 spells CASFWGGKAFF. CDR3 sequence (DNA): TGTGCCAGCTTCTGGGGAGGGAAAGCTTTCTTT. The gene calls are TRBV2 and TRBJ1-1; D is undetermined. Germline loops: CDR1 SNHLY, CDR2 FYNNEI. The CDR3 has 11 residues. V was clipped by 8 bases and J by 9 bases, with 13 bases between them.

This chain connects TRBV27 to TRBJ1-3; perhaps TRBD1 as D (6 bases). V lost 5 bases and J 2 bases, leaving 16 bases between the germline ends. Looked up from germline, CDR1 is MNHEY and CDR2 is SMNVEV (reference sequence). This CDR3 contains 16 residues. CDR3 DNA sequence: TGTGCCAGCAGTCCATCACAGGGAGAAGCTGGAAACACCATATATTTT. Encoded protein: CASSPSQGEAGNTIYF.

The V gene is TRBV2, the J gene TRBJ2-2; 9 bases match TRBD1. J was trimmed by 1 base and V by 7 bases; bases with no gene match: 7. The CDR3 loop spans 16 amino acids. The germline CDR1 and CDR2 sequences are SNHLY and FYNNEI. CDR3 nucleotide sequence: TGTGCCAGCAACCAACAGGGGGCTCGGAACACCGGGGAGCTGTTTTTT. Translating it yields CASNQQGARNTGELFF.

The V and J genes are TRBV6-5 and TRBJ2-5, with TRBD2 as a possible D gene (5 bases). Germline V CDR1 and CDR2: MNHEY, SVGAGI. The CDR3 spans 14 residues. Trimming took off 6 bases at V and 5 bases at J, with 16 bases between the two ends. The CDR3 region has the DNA TGTGCCAGCAGCCCCCTCGGGGTGGGGGAGACCCAGTACTTC. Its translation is CASSPLGVGETQYF.

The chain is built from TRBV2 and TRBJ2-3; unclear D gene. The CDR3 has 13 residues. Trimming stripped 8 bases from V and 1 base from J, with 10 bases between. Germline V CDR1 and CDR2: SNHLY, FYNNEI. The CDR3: CASLGRRTDTQYF. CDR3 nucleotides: TGTGCCAGCCTTGGGCGACGCACAGATACGCAGTATTTT.

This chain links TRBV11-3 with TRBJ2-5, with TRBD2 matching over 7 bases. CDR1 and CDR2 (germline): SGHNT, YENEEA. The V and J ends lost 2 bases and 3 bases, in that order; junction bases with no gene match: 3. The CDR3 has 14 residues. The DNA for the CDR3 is TGTGCCAGCAGCTTACGCGGGGGTAAAGAGACCCAGTACTTC. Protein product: CASSLRGGKETQYF.

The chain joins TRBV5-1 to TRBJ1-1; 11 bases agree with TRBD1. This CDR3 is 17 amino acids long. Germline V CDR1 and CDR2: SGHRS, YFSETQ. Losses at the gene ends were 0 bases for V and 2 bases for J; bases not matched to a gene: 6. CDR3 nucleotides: TGCGCCAGCAGCTTGGGAACCGGGACAGGGGGAAACACTGAAGCTTTCTTT. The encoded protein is CASSLGTGTGGNTEAFF.

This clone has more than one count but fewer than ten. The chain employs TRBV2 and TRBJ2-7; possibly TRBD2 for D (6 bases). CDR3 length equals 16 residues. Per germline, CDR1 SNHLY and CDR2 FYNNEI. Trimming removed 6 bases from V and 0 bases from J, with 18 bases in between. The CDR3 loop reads CASSGARTDYSYEQYF. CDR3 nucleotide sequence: TGTGCCAGCAGCGGAGCCAGGACGGACTACTCCTACGAGCAGTACTTC.

CDR3 nucleotides: TGTGCCAGGGAACAGGGGGCTGAAGCTTTCTTT. Translating gives CAREQGAEAFF. The chain links TRBV19 to TRBJ1-1; 8 bases align to TRBD1. CDR3 size: 11 residues. Germline values: CDR1 LNHDA, CDR2 SQIVND (reference sequence). The J segment lost 6 bases and the V segment lost 9 bases, leaving 3 bases of the junction unmatched.

The CDR3 is CASSDSRGGIYNEQFF. Written as DNA, the CDR3 is TGTGCCAGCAGTGATAGTCGGGGAGGAATCTACAATGAGCAGTTCTTC. The chain uses TRBV2 and TRBJ2-1; D is perhaps TRBD2 (6 bases). The CDR3 contains 16 residues. Germline CDR1 and CDR2: SNHLY and FYNNEI. V lost 3 bases to trimming and J lost 3 bases, with 15 bases between them.

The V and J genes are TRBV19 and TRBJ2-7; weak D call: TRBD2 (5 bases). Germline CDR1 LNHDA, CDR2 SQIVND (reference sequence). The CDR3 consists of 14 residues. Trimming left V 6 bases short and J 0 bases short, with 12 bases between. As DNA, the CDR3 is TGTGCCAGTAGAGACTACCACTTCTCCTACGAGCAGTACTTC. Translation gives CASRDYHFSYEQYF.